The present TCR beta chain was sequenced within a study of blood T cell repertoires in COVID-19. Study at large: Whether acute or convalescent, the COVID-19 samples came from the United States, Italy and Spain. PBMCs, B-cell-depleted T cells, or T cells were the source of the cDNA or gDNA that made up the material.

V lost 7 bases to trimming and J lost 7 bases, with 18 bases between them. This CDR3 has 14 amino acids. Per germline, CDR1 SGHNT and CDR2 YYREEE (reference sequence). Patients of the Seattle cohort, enrolled during active infection, were followed longitudinally. Authors' data handling: Cell counts per sample came from amplifying reference gene primers. Libraries were prepared by immunoSEQ multiplex PCR; TCRdb keeps only in-frame clonotypes and omits some of them. The V and J calls and clone size are taken from that table; D and trimming were inferred from the DNA. Of 450,000 or so clones in the sample, 89% were seen once.

The V and J genes are TRBV5-4 and TRBJ2-1; D may be TRBD2 (5 bases). The source is a man aged 18 to 29 with COVID-19, enrolled during active disease. Sequenced input: peripheral blood. For the CDR3, the DNA is TGTGCCAGCTCCTTGGCTGGCGGGTGGAATGAGCAGTTCTTC. This translates into CASSLAGGWNEQFF.